A selection of T cell receptor beta chains follows, all from one sample in a study of T cells after yellow fever vaccination. TCRdb passed the 5' RACE reads through MiXCR, listing each CDR3 protein once. There are 250,000 to 400,000 distinct CDR3 sequences in the sample; 4% to 5.5% occur only once, and roughly a fifth lies in the top ten. Sequences were derived from PBMCs, sampled 15 days after the yellow fever booster vaccination. The receptors derive from a man aged 18 to 29 who received the YFV17D yellow fever vaccine. Each CDR3 is given with its conserved first and last residue. D genes are given only for firm matches. The size field is filled for only some rows; it gives once, few, many or a size class.

D: .; J: TRBJ1-5; size: few; V: TRBV12-3/TRBV12-4; CDR3: CASSIGAFNQPQHF; DNA: TGTGCCAGCAGTATAGGGGCTTTCAATCAGCCCCAGCATTTT
D: .; J: TRBJ2-5; size: few; V: TRBV10-3; CDR3: CAISIGGVETQYF; DNA: TGTGCCATCAGTATAGGGGGAGTGGAGACCCAGTACTTC
D: .; J: TRBJ1-1; size: .; V: TRBV3-1; CDR3: CASSQENTEAFF; DNA: TGTGCCAGCAGCCAGGAGAACACTGAAGCTTTCTTT
D: .; J: TRBJ1-1; size: many; V: TRBV5-6; CDR3: CASSAGREGDTEAFF; DNA: TGTGCCAGCAGCGCGGGCCGGGAAGGCGACACTGAAGCTTTCTTT
D: .; J: TRBJ2-1; size: many; V: TRBV5-1; CDR3: CASSLAGRSSVFF; DNA: TGCGCCAGCAGCTTGGCTGGGCGGAGCAGTGTTTTCTTC
D: TRBD1; J: TRBJ1-2; size: many; V: TRBV7-2; CDR3: CASSSSLTGASGYTF; DNA: TGTGCCAGCAGCTCATCTTTGACAGGGGCGAGTGGCTACACCTTC
D: .; J: TRBJ2-3; size: many; V: TRBV12-3/TRBV12-4; CDR3: CASRPGAKGDTQYF; DNA: TGTGCCAGCAGACCCGGGGCTAAGGGAGATACGCAGTATTTT
D: .; J: TRBJ1-1; size: many; V: TRBV6-5; CDR3: CASITTTEAFF; DNA: TGTGCCAGCATCACAACGACTGAAGCTTTCTTT
D: TRBD1; J: TRBJ1-5; size: many; V: TRBV6-6; CDR3: CASSGDRGFGQPQHF; DNA: TGTGCCAGCTCTGGGGACAGGGGTTTTGGTCAGCCCCAGCATTTT
D: .; J: TRBJ1-3; size: many; V: TRBV5-1; CDR3: CASSTDSHGNTIYF; DNA: TGCGCCAGCAGTACGGACAGTCATGGAAACACCATATATTTT
D: .; J: TRBJ2-5; size: many; V: TRBV5-1; CDR3: CASSAKGGPETQYF; DNA: TGCGCCAGCAGCGCGAAGGGGGGGCCGGAGACCCAGTACTTC
D: .; J: TRBJ1-2; size: many; V: TRBV11-2; CDR3: CASSLSSAPFMYGYTF; DNA: TGTGCCAGCAGCTTGTCCAGCGCCCCATTCATGTATGGCTACACCTTC
D: .; J: TRBJ2-7; size: many; V: TRBV7-2; CDR3: CASSLVYEQYF; DNA: TGTGCCAGCAGCTTAGTTTACGAGCAGTACTTC
D: .; J: TRBJ1-5; size: many; V: TRBV12-3/TRBV12-4; CDR3: CASSHKGRLGNQPQHF; DNA: TGTGCCAGCAGTCATAAAGGACGGCTTGGGAATCAGCCCCAGCATTTT
D: .; J: TRBJ2-5; size: many; V: TRBV5-6; CDR3: CASSLEGSQETQYF; DNA: TGTGCCAGCAGCTTGGAAGGCTCACAAGAGACCCAGTACTTC
D: TRBD1; J: TRBJ1-6; size: many; V: TRBV14; CDR3: CASSLNRDRDSYNSPLHF; DNA: TGTGCCAGCAGCCTGAACCGGGACAGGGACTCCTATAATTCACCCCTCCACTTT
D: .; J: TRBJ1-3; size: many; V: TRBV9; CDR3: CASSVFGLGNTIYF; DNA: TGTGCCAGCAGCGTCTTCGGGCTCGGAAACACCATATATTTT
D: TRBD1; J: TRBJ2-7; size: many; V: TRBV7-6; CDR3: CASTPGGTGTYEQYF; DNA: TGTGCCAGCACCCCCGGTGGGACAGGGACCTACGAGCAGTACTTC
D: .; J: TRBJ2-5; size: .; V: TRBV7-2; CDR3: CASSLFKETQYF; DNA: TGTGCCAGCAGCTTATTTAAAGAGACCCAGTACTTC